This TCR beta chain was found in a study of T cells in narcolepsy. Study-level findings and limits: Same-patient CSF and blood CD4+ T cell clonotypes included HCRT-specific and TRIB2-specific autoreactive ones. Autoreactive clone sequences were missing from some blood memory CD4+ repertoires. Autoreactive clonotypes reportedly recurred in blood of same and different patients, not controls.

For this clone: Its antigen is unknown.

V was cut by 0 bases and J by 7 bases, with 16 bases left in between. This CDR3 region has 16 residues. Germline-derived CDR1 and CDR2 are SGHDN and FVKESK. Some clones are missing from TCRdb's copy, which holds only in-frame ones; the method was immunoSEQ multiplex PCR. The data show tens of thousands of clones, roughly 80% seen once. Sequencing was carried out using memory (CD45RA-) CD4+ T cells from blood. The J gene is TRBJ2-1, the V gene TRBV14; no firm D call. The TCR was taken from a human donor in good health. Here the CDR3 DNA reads TGTGCCAGCAGCCAAGATCGGGCCCCCCGAGGAAATGAGCAGTTCTTC. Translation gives CASSQDRAPRGNEQFF.